A selection of T cell receptor beta chains follows, all from one sample in a study of graft-versus-host responses after intestinal transplantation. Sequencing used immunoSEQ multiplex PCR; TCRdb keeps in-frame clones, though not all of them. The repertoire has fewer than 13,000 clones, 30% of them found once; the top ten carry approximately 3.5%. Sequencing was performed on alloreactive CD4+ T cells from a mixed lymphocyte reaction culture, taken before intestinal transplant. All receptors derive from a human patient who received an intestinal transplant. Both conserved end residues are part of each CDR3. A D gene is named only where the DNA matches it firmly.

j_call cdr3_length v_call d_call cdr3_aa
TRBJ2-7 16 TRBV5-3 TRBD2 CASTEAWREGSYEQYF
TRBJ2-1 14 TRBV11-3 . CASSFPGPYNEQFF
TRBJ2-7 13 TRBV6-5 . CASSQGPYREQYF
TRBJ2-1 15 TRBV28 . CASRLGQTLYNEQFF
TRBJ2-3 17 TRBV28 . CASSLPSRLVITDTQYF
TRBJ2-7 15 TRBV11-2 . CASSLTQGLSYEQYF
TRBJ2-6 18 TRBV11-2 . CASSSNGRVPSGANVLTF
TRBJ2-1 14 TRBV11-3 . CASSHGGFYNEQFF
TRBJ2-7 12 TRBV5-6 . CASSLGRSEQYF
TRBJ2-5 15 TRBV6-5 TRBD2 CASSYGTSPQETQYF
TRBJ2-1 13 TRBV4-1 . CASSQFTGSWQFF
TRBJ2-1 12 TRBV11-2 . CASSLGVNGQFF
TRBJ2-1 13 TRBV28 . CASSLSEGNEQFF
TRBJ2-1 14 TRBV9 . CASSENDADREQFF
TRBJ2-7 16 TRBV4-1 . CASSHPFRPPIDEQYF
TRBJ2-3 15 TRBV5-1 . CASSLDWGLADTQYF
TRBJ2-5 17 TRBV9 . CASSVGRGREMKETQYF
TRBJ2-3 18 TRBV11-3 . CASSQDGWGELNTDTQYF
TRBJ2-7 15 TRBV19 TRBD1 CASSLWTGVSYEQYF
TRBJ2-7 11 TRBV7-2 . CASMSGYEQYF
TRBJ2-7 14 TRBV6-5 . CASSYSAGDYEQYF
TRBJ2-5 14 TRBV6-6 . CASTLGGDLETQYF
TRBJ2-6 18 TRBV7-7 . CASSLDGGRWTGANVLTF
TRBJ2-7 14 TRBV11-2 . CASSPPTGTYEQYF